Below, 2 T cell receptor beta chains from the same sample are listed, as sequenced in a study of T cell responses to AZD1222 COVID-19 vaccine. Sequencing used immunoSEQ multiplex PCR; TCRdb keeps in-frame clones, though not all of them. The table lists about 130,000 clones, around nine tenths of them singletons, with 6.9% in the top ten. Sequencing was performed on peripheral blood, taken on day 0 of AZD1222 vaccination. Receptors originate from an adult in good health.

V is TRBV9 and J is TRBJ2-6; D remains ambiguous. This CDR3 is built from 15 residues. The V and J ends lost 0 bases and 3 bases respectively, with 7 bases between them. Germline CDR1 is SGDLS and CDR2 is YYNGEE. The CDR3 sequence: CASSVGEYGANVLTF. The CDR3 bases are TGTGCCAGCAGCGTAGGAGAGTATGGGGCCAACGTCCTGACTTTC.

The chain has TRBV10-3 and TRBJ1-4, with unresolved D. V lost 0 bases and J lost 7, with 15 bases in between. CDR1 and CDR2 (germline): ENHRY, SYGVKD. There are 16 residues in the CDR3. This CDR3 reads CAISESSGALTEKLFF. CDR3 bases: TGTGCCATCAGTGAGTCTTCGGGCGCGTTGACTGAAAAACTGTTTTTT.